These T cell receptor beta chains were read from a single sample in a study of T cells in Graves' hyperthyroidism and ophthalmopathy. Each CDR3 protein gets one entry after TCRdb re-called the multiplex PCR reads with MiXCR. Of under 800,000 distinct CDR3 sequences listed, 12% to 15% are singletons. Sequenced material: blood. All receptors derive from a woman between 18 and 29 years old with Graves' hyperthyroidism. The CDR3 runs from the conserved cysteine through the conserved F or W. Fields, in order: D gene, clone size, J gene, V gene, CDR3 DNA, CDR3 protein. The D gene is left open where the match is weak. Some rows mark clone size as missing; the rest say once, few, many or name a class of expanded clone.

d_gene: .; abundance: few; j_gene: TRBJ1-5; v_gene: TRBV12-3/TRBV12-4; CDR3nt: TGTGCCAGCAGCCTCGGGGGAGGGGTGTACGGTCAGCCCCAGCATTTT; CDR3aa: CASSLGGGVYGQPQHF
d_gene: TRBD2; abundance: many; j_gene: TRBJ2-7; v_gene: TRBV20-1; CDR3nt: TGCAGTGCTAGAGGCGTAGCGGGAGGACCCTACGAGCAGTACTTC; CDR3aa: CSARGVAGGPYEQYF
d_gene: .; abundance: many; j_gene: TRBJ2-3; v_gene: TRBV9; CDR3nt: TGTGCCAGCAGCGCCCGCTTCCTGGCCGGCACAGATACGCAGTATTTT; CDR3aa: CASSARFLAGTDTQYF
d_gene: .; abundance: .; j_gene: TRBJ2-7; v_gene: TRBV7-9; CDR3nt: TGTGCCAGCAGCTTAGAAAAAGGAGGGAGCCCGAAGTCCTACGAGCAGTACTTC; CDR3aa: CASSLEKGGSPKSYEQYF
d_gene: .; abundance: many; j_gene: TRBJ2-7; v_gene: TRBV24-1; CDR3nt: TGTGCCACCAGTGAGGGACGAGGACGCGAGCAGTACTTC; CDR3aa: CATSEGRGREQYF
d_gene: TRBD2; abundance: few; j_gene: TRBJ2-7; v_gene: TRBV4-1; CDR3nt: TGCGCCAGCAGCTATGGTACCGGGACTAGCGGGAACGAGCAGTACTTC; CDR3aa: CASSYGTGTSGNEQYF
d_gene: .; abundance: many; j_gene: TRBJ2-1; v_gene: TRBV6-2/TRBV6-3; CDR3nt: TGTGCCAGCAGTTCCAAATGGGGGAATGAGCAGTTCTTC; CDR3aa: CASSSKWGNEQFF
d_gene: .; abundance: many; j_gene: TRBJ1-2; v_gene: TRBV7-8; CDR3nt: TGTGCCAGCAGCTTAGTTTCTTGGGATAACTATGGCTACACCTTC; CDR3aa: CASSLVSWDNYGYTF
d_gene: .; abundance: few; j_gene: TRBJ2-6; v_gene: TRBV7-8; CDR3nt: TGTGCCAGCAGGGATCAGGCCTCTGGGGCCAACGTCCTGACTTTC; CDR3aa: CASRDQASGANVLTF
d_gene: .; abundance: many; j_gene: TRBJ2-5; v_gene: TRBV7-9; CDR3nt: TGTGCCAGCAGCTTAACTCTTGGCGAAGAGACCCAGTACTTC; CDR3aa: CASSLTLGEETQYF
d_gene: .; abundance: many; j_gene: TRBJ2-2; v_gene: TRBV12-3/TRBV12-4; CDR3nt: TGTGCCAGCAGCTTCGGAGGCACCGGGGAGCTGTTTTTT; CDR3aa: CASSFGGTGELFF
d_gene: .; abundance: many; j_gene: TRBJ2-7; v_gene: TRBV7-2; CDR3nt: TGTGCCAGCAGTTATTCCGGGACTTCCCCCATTCGAAACGAGCAGTACTTC; CDR3aa: CASSYSGTSPIRNEQYF
d_gene: TRBD2; abundance: .; j_gene: TRBJ2-5; v_gene: TRBV11-3; CDR3nt: TGTGCCAGTTCTGAACTAGCGGGAACAGAGACCCAGTACTTC; CDR3aa: CASSELAGTETQYF
d_gene: .; abundance: many; j_gene: TRBJ2-5; v_gene: TRBV7-6; CDR3nt: TGTGCCAGCAGCCCCGGACATTCCCCAGGGGAGACCCAGTACTTC; CDR3aa: CASSPGHSPGETQYF
d_gene: TRBD2; abundance: many; j_gene: TRBJ2-1; v_gene: TRBV6-2/TRBV6-3; CDR3nt: TGTGCCAGCAGTACTAGCGGGCGATACAATGAGCAGTTCTTC; CDR3aa: CASSTSGRYNEQFF
d_gene: .; abundance: .; j_gene: TRBJ2-7; v_gene: TRBV6-1; CDR3nt: TGTGCCAGCAGTAAGACATCGTTCTCCGAGCAGTACTTC; CDR3aa: CASSKTSFSEQYF
d_gene: .; abundance: many; j_gene: TRBJ2-1; v_gene: TRBV20-1; CDR3nt: TGCAGTGCTAGAGATTTGGCGGGTCGCAATGAGCAGTTCTTC; CDR3aa: CSARDLAGRNEQFF
d_gene: .; abundance: many; j_gene: TRBJ2-7; v_gene: TRBV10-3; CDR3nt: TGTGCCATCAGTGACATCTCCTACGAGCAGTACTTC; CDR3aa: CAISDISYEQYF
d_gene: TRBD2; abundance: few; j_gene: TRBJ2-7; v_gene: TRBV3-1; CDR3nt: TGTGCCAGCAGTGATTACTCTAGCGGGCTTTTCGAGCAGTACTTC; CDR3aa: CASSDYSSGLFEQYF
d_gene: TRBD2; abundance: .; j_gene: TRBJ2-1; v_gene: TRBV6-2/TRBV6-3; CDR3nt: TGTGCCAGCAGAGCGGGATCGACCTACAATGAGCAGTTCTTC; CDR3aa: CASRAGSTYNEQFF
d_gene: TRBD2; abundance: few; j_gene: TRBJ2-1; v_gene: TRBV20-1; CDR3nt: TGCAGTGCACACACTAGCGGGAGAAACAATGAGCAGTTCTTC; CDR3aa: CSAHTSGRNNEQFF
d_gene: TRBD1; abundance: .; j_gene: TRBJ1-2; v_gene: TRBV15; CDR3nt: TGTGCCACCAGCAGAGATTCGGACAGGGCACGTGGCTACACCTTC; CDR3aa: CATSRDSDRARGYTF
d_gene: .; abundance: many; j_gene: TRBJ2-7; v_gene: TRBV20-1; CDR3nt: TGCAGTGCCGCAGGAATCTCCTACGAGCAGTACTTC; CDR3aa: CSAAGISYEQYF
d_gene: TRBD1; abundance: .; j_gene: TRBJ2-2; v_gene: TRBV30; CDR3nt: TGTGCCTGGGGACAGGGGCCCCTGGGGGAGCTGTTTTTT; CDR3aa: CAWGQGPLGELFF
d_gene: TRBD1; abundance: .; j_gene: TRBJ2-7; v_gene: TRBV5-5; CDR3nt: TGTGCCAGCGCGGAGACAGGGTACGAGCAGTACTTC; CDR3aa: CASAETGYEQYF
d_gene: .; abundance: .; j_gene: TRBJ2-2; v_gene: TRBV27; CDR3nt: TGTGCCAGCAGTTTCCCCGGGCGCCCTACCGGGGAGCTGTTTTTT; CDR3aa: CASSFPGRPTGELFF
d_gene: .; abundance: .; j_gene: TRBJ1-2; v_gene: TRBV24-1; CDR3nt: TGTGCCACCAGTGATTTCCCAGGGTGGATCTATGGCTACACCTTC; CDR3aa: CATSDFPGWIYGYTF
d_gene: .; abundance: few; j_gene: TRBJ1-2; v_gene: TRBV4-1; CDR3nt: TGCGCCAGCAGCCAAGAAACAACAGGCTACACCTTC; CDR3aa: CASSQETTGYTF
d_gene: .; abundance: .; j_gene: TRBJ2-2; v_gene: TRBV9; CDR3nt: TGTGCCAGCAGCCCTAGAGAGCTAGCTCCCGGGGAGCTGTTTTTT; CDR3aa: CASSPRELAPGELFF
d_gene: .; abundance: few; j_gene: TRBJ2-6; v_gene: TRBV4-1; CDR3nt: TGCGCCAGCAGCCAAGAAGAGGGAAATGGGGCCAACGTCCTGACTTTC; CDR3aa: CASSQEEGNGANVLTF
d_gene: .; abundance: few; j_gene: TRBJ2-3; v_gene: TRBV9; CDR3nt: TGTGCCAGCAGCGGTAGAGAGATCGGGACCTCCTCGACAGGTACGCAGTATTTT; CDR3aa: CASSGREIGTSSTGTQYF
d_gene: .; abundance: many; j_gene: TRBJ2-1; v_gene: TRBV24-1; CDR3nt: TGTGCCACCAGTGCCTCGGACTCGAGCTCCTACAATGAGCAGTTCTTC; CDR3aa: CATSASDSSSYNEQFF
d_gene: TRBD1; abundance: many; j_gene: TRBJ1-3; v_gene: TRBV3-1; CDR3nt: TGTGCCAGCAGCCAAGGGACAGGGGGCCTTTACTCTGGAAACACCATATATTTT; CDR3aa: CASSQGTGGLYSGNTIYF
d_gene: .; abundance: .; j_gene: TRBJ2-7; v_gene: TRBV5-5; CDR3nt: TGTGCCAGCAGCTTGGAGCGGGTCGGGGACGAGCAGTACTTC; CDR3aa: CASSLERVGDEQYF
d_gene: .; abundance: .; j_gene: TRBJ2-7; v_gene: TRBV3-1; CDR3nt: TGTGCCAGCAGCATAAACCCCTCCTACGAGCAGTACTTC; CDR3aa: CASSINPSYEQYF
d_gene: .; abundance: .; j_gene: TRBJ1-1; v_gene: TRBV4-1; CDR3nt: TGCGCCAGCAGCCAAGGTGGGGTCTTTGGAGGCTATGAAGCTTTCTTT; CDR3aa: CASSQGGVFGGYEAFF
d_gene: TRBD1; abundance: .; j_gene: TRBJ1-4; v_gene: TRBV4-1; CDR3nt: TGCGCCAGCAGCCAAGGGACAGGGGAAAATGAAAAACTGTTTTTT; CDR3aa: CASSQGTGENEKLFF
d_gene: TRBD2; abundance: many; j_gene: TRBJ2-1; v_gene: TRBV27; CDR3nt: TGTGCCAGCAGTTCCGCCCTAGCGGGAGGAGGTCGGAATGAGCAGTTCTTC; CDR3aa: CASSSALAGGGRNEQFF
d_gene: TRBD1; abundance: .; j_gene: TRBJ1-2; v_gene: TRBV6-9; CDR3nt: TGTGCCAGCAGTTACCCGGCAGGGGGCTCTATTAACTATGGCTACACCTTC; CDR3aa: CASSYPAGGSINYGYTF
d_gene: TRBD1; abundance: many; j_gene: TRBJ1-1; v_gene: TRBV29-1; CDR3nt: TGCAGCGTTGAAGGGCGGACAGGGATAACTGAAGCTTTCTTT; CDR3aa: CSVEGRTGITEAFF
d_gene: .; abundance: few; j_gene: TRBJ1-1; v_gene: TRBV5-1; CDR3nt: TGCGCCAGCAGCTTGGAAGGCAGTTGGAACACTGAAGCTTTCTTT; CDR3aa: CASSLEGSWNTEAFF
d_gene: .; abundance: many; j_gene: TRBJ2-7; v_gene: TRBV18; CDR3nt: TGTGCCAGCTCACCACAAGGGACTTATTCCTACGAGCAGTACTTC; CDR3aa: CASSPQGTYSYEQYF
d_gene: .; abundance: few; j_gene: TRBJ2-7; v_gene: TRBV7-3; CDR3nt: TGTGCCAGCAGTTTAGGAGCGGGCCGATCCTACGAGCAGTACTTC; CDR3aa: CASSLGAGRSYEQYF
d_gene: .; abundance: few; j_gene: TRBJ2-2; v_gene: TRBV9; CDR3nt: TGTGCCAGCGGGGGAAGCGGCACCGGGGAGCTGTTTTTT; CDR3aa: CASGGSGTGELFF
d_gene: TRBD2; abundance: few; j_gene: TRBJ2-7; v_gene: TRBV7-9; CDR3nt: TGTGCCAGCTTTTCTAGCGGTGGACCCTACGAGCAGTACTTC; CDR3aa: CASFSSGGPYEQYF
d_gene: .; abundance: few; j_gene: TRBJ2-3; v_gene: TRBV9; CDR3nt: TGTGCCAGCAGCGTAGTGGAGGGAGCAGATACGCAGTATTTT; CDR3aa: CASSVVEGADTQYF
d_gene: .; abundance: few; j_gene: TRBJ2-7; v_gene: TRBV27; CDR3nt: TGTGCCAGCAGTCCGCGGGTGGCGGGACGGACCTACGAGCAGTACTTC; CDR3aa: CASSPRVAGRTYEQYF
d_gene: TRBD1; abundance: many; j_gene: TRBJ2-3; v_gene: TRBV10-1; CDR3nt: TGCGCCAGCAGTGACCCGGGACAGGGGAGCACAGATACGCAGTATTTT; CDR3aa: CASSDPGQGSTDTQYF
d_gene: .; abundance: few; j_gene: TRBJ2-1; v_gene: TRBV13; CDR3nt: TGTGCCAGCAGCTCATACAAGGAGATAGACAATGAGCAGTTCTTC; CDR3aa: CASSSYKEIDNEQFF
d_gene: TRBD1; abundance: many; j_gene: TRBJ2-5; v_gene: TRBV18; CDR3nt: TGTGCCAGCTCACCACCGGGACAGGGAAGAGAGACCCAGTACTTC; CDR3aa: CASSPPGQGRETQYF
d_gene: .; abundance: many; j_gene: TRBJ1-1; v_gene: TRBV7-9; CDR3nt: TGTGCCAGCAGCTTAGTGAAGGAGGGAGCTTTCTTT; CDR3aa: CASSLVKEGAFF
d_gene: TRBD2; abundance: .; j_gene: TRBJ2-3; v_gene: TRBV7-9; CDR3nt: TGTGCCAGCAGCCCGTCCCTAGCGGAGCCCACAGATACGCAGTATTTT; CDR3aa: CASSPSLAEPTDTQYF
d_gene: .; abundance: many; j_gene: TRBJ1-4; v_gene: TRBV7-2; CDR3nt: TGTGCCAGCAGCTTAGGTCCCGGACAAACTAATGAAAAACTGTTTTTT; CDR3aa: CASSLGPGQTNEKLFF
d_gene: .; abundance: .; j_gene: TRBJ1-5; v_gene: TRBV10-3; CDR3nt: TGTGCCATCAGTGACTCCCAGGGAAATCAGCCCCAGCATTTT; CDR3aa: CAISDSQGNQPQHF